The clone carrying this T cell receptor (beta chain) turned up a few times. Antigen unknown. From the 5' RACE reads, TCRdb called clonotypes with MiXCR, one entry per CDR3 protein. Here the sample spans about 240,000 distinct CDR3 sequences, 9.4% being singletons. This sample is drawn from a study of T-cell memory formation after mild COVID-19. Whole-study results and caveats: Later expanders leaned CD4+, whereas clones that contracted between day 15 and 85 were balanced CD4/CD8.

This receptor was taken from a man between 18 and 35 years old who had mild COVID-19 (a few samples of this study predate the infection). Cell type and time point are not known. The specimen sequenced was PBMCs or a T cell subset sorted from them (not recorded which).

The CDR3 region is CASTLRGATDTQYF. CDR3 nucleotides: TGTGCCAGCACCCTGCGGGGGGCGACAGATACGCAGTATTTT. The V gene is TRBV2, the J gene TRBJ2-3; TRBD2 aligns across 8 bases. Trimming cost V 7 bases and J 3 bases; bases outside gene matches: 6. The V gene's germline CDR1 is SNHLY and CDR2 FYNNEI. The CDR3 is made up of 14 amino acids.